This T cell receptor beta chain was observed in a study of cytomegalovirus exposure and HLA in healthy donors. Study information: The 110 or so validation repertoires were produced on the same platform as the 500 to 800 repertoires of the first cohort. This was reported in a later analysis. Study observations and caveats: A few CMV-associated chains were confirmed in vitro to be specific for CMV antigens. Clusters of TCRs from the first cohort tended to co-occur in the roughly 120 validation repertoires (as a later analysis found).

On this clone itself: Its antigen remains unidentified.

Germline CDR1 is SGDLS and CDR2 is YYNGEE. The CDR3 covers 15 residues. The V gene end was trimmed by 4 bases and the J gene end by 8 bases; junction bases not matched to a gene: 15. Here immunoSEQ multiplex PCR was the method, and the copy in TCRdb shows in-frame clones only, minus some. Of 130,000 or so clones in the sample, about 90% were seen once. This sequence was found in a young woman in good health and CMV-seronegative. This chain links TRBV9 with TRBJ2-7, with 7 bases matching TRBD1. The sample was PBMCs. The CDR3 spells CASSPQTGAMQQQYF. Written as DNA, the CDR3 is TGTGCCAGCAGCCCCCAAACAGGGGCGATGCAGCAGCAGTACTTC.